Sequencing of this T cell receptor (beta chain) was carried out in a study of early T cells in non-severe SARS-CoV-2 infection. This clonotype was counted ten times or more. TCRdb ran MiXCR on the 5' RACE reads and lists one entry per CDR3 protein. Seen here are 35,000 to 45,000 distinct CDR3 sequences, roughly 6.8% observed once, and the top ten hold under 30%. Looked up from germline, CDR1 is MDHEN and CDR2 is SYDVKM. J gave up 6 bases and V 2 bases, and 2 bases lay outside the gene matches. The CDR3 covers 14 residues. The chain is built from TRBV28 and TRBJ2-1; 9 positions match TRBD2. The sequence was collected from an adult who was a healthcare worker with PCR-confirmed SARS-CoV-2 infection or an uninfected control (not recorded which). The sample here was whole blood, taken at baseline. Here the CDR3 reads CASSLRLAANEQFF. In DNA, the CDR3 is TGTGCCAGCAGTTTACGACTAGCGGCCAATGAGCAGTTCTTC.